Listed here are 5 T cell receptor beta chains from one sample, sequenced in a study of CD8 T cells in Susac syndrome. RNA totalling roughly 0.5 to 1 ug underwent reverse transcription with random hexamers. TCRdb ran MiXCR on the immunoSEQ multiplex PCR reads and lists one entry per CDR3 protein. This table has 400,000 or so distinct CDR3 sequences, approximately 85% appearing once. The specimen was CD8+ T cells from PBMCs. All receptors come from a human donor with multiple sclerosis.

CDR3 nucleotides: TGTGCCAGCAGCTTAGTCCCTAGCGGGGAATGGCAGTACTTC. It specifies CASSLVPSGEWQYF. The V and J genes are TRBV11-2 and TRBJ2-7, with TRBD2 matching 9 bases. The length of the CDR3 is 14 residues. V lost 1 base to trimming and J lost 9 bases; unmatched junction nucleotides: 7. The V gene's germline CDR1 is SGHAT and CDR2 FQNNGV.

The chain couples TRBV7-9 to TRBJ1-5; D ambiguous. Trimming cost V 1 base and J 4 bases, with 8 bases left between them. The germline V gene has CDR1 SEHNR and CDR2 FQNEAQ (reference sequence). The length of the CDR3 is 14 residues. Here the CDR3 DNA reads TGTGCCAGCAGCTTAGGGCGGGAAAATCAGCCCCAGCATTTT. This sequence encodes CASSLGRENQPQHF.

The chain has TRBV25-1 and TRBJ2-3; D is perhaps TRBD1 (6 bases). Germline CDR1 reads MGHDK; CDR2 reads SYGVNS. The CDR3 covers 14 residues. Trimming cost V 3 bases and J 2 bases, with 9 bases left between them. The CDR3 DNA is TGTGCCAGCAGTGACGGACAGTACACAGATACGCAGTATTTT. It specifies CASSDGQYTDTQYF.

This clonotype has only a few counts. V usage is TRBV6-1 and J usage is TRBJ1-6, with 8 bases identical to TRBD1. In germline, CDR1 is MNHNS, CDR2 SASEGT. J lost 8 bases, V lost 5 bases, and 8 bases had no gene match. This CDR3 has 15 residues. CDR3 amino acids: CASSPTTGADSPLHF. CDR3 nucleotides: TGTGCCAGCAGTCCCACGACAGGGGCGGATTCACCCCTCCACTTT.

This chain uses TRBV6-1 with TRBJ1-5; 7 bases align to TRBD1. The germline V gene has CDR1 MNHNS and CDR2 SASEGT. Losses at the gene ends were 7 bases for V and 4 bases for J; bases not matched to a gene: 10. The CDR3 contains 15 residues. The CDR3 bases are TGTGCCAGCACCTTTACAGGGGTCCAAAATCAGCCCCAGCATTTT. The encoded protein is CASTFTGVQNQPQHF.